This paragraph covers one TCR beta chain sequence. Per the study methods: Nucleated cell counts were estimated from reference gene primer amplification. Using immunoSEQ multiplex PCR, the repertoire was profiled, and TCRdb retains in-frame clones only, with some absent. V and J calls and clone size are those listed in that table; D and trimming were worked out from the DNA. In the table there are approximately 89,000 clones, 85% to 95% of which are singletons. The sample comes from a study of blood T cell repertoires in COVID-19. Turning to the study itself: Whether acute or convalescent, the COVID-19 samples came from the United States, Italy and Spain. PBMCs, B-cell-depleted T cells, or T cells were the source of the cDNA or gDNA that made up the material.

The CDR3 has 16 residues. With 1 base clipped from V and 4 bases from J, the junction kept 7 bases outside the gene matches. Germline assignment: CDR1 MNHNS and CDR2 SASEGT. The TCR comes from a woman in her sixties with active COVID-19. The sample comprised peripheral blood. The chain links TRBV6-1 to TRBJ2-7, with TRBD1 identical over 10 bases. CDR3 sequence (DNA): TGTGCCAGCAGTGAAGTAGGGACAGGGGCTTTGTACGAGCAGTACTTC. It yields the protein CASSEVGTGALYEQYF.